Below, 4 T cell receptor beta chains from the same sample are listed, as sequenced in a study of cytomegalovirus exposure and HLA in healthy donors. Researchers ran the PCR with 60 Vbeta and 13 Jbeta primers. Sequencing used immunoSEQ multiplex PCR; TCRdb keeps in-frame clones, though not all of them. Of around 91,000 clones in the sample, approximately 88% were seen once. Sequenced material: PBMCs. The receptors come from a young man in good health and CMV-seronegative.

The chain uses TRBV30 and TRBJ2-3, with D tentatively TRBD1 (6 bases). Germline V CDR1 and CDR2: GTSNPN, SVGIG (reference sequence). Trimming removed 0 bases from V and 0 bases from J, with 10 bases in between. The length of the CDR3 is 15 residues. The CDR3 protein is CAWSVGARSTDTQYF. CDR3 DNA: TGTGCCTGGAGTGTGGGGGCGCGGAGCACAGATACGCAGTATTTT.

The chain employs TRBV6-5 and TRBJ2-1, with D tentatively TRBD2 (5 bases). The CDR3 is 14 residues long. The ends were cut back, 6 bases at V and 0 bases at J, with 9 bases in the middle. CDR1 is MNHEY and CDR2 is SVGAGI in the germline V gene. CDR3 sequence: CASRRRSSYNEQFF. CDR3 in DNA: TGTGCCAGCAGGCGGAGGAGCTCCTACAATGAGCAGTTCTTC.

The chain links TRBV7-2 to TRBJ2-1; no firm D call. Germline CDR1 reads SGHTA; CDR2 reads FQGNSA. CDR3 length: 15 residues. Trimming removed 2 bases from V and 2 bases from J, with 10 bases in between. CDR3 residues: CASSLSALPYNEQFF. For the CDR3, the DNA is TGTGCCAGCAGCTTATCAGCGTTACCCTACAATGAGCAGTTCTTC. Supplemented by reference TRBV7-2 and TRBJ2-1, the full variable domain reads GAGVSQSPSNKVTEKGKDVELRCDPISGHTALYWYRQSLGQGLEFLIYFQGNSAPDKSGLPSDRFSAERTGGSVSTLTIQRTQQEDSAVYLCASSLSALPYNEQFFGPGTRLTVL.

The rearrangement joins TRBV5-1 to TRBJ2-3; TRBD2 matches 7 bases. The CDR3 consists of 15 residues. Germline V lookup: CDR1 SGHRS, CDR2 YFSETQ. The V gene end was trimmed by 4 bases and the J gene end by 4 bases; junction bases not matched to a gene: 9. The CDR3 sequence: CASSRGEGRPDTQYF. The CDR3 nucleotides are TGCGCCAGCAGCAGAGGGGAGGGGAGACCAGATACGCAGTATTTT.